This TCR beta chain was recovered during a study of tumor-infiltrating lymphocytes in primary liver carcinoma. The overall study: Productive TCRbeta reads per sample were roughly 3.5 to 7.5 million, not differing by tissue. Study results and caveats: Blood had a significantly lower top-250-clone fraction than tumors did (p = 0.039). Tumor-adjacent and tumor-blood pairs shared less of their repertoires than tumor region pairs shared.

From around 500 ng of total RNA, TCR beta-specific cDNA was reverse-transcribed using a constant-region primer. Sequencing libraries for TCR beta derived from three nested multiplex PCR rounds that used slightly modified ARM-PCR. TCRdb itself ran the multiplex PCR reads through MiXCR, one entry per CDR3 protein. This table holds fewer than 30,000 distinct CDR3 sequences, around 78% found once. Unsorted bulk tissue (roughly 19-31 mg) underwent RNA and DNA co-extraction. Remarks on this clonotype: What it binds is not known. At one end, the junction sequence differs from germline, possibly due to a read error.

The TCR originated in a man in his forties with primary liver carcinoma and hepatitis B virus infection. Specimen: liver tumor tissue from sampling region 3. The subset here: tumor region T3, left-lateral pole.

The CDR3 coding sequence is TGTTCCAGCAGCCTCGGACAGTGGGCAAACTATGGCTACACATTC. Its translation: CSSSLGQWANYGYTF. The chain uses TRBV12-3 or TRBV12-4 and TRBJ1-2, with TRBD1 as a possible D gene (6 bases). The CDR3 is made up of 15 amino acids.